What follows are 24 T cell receptor beta chains derived from one specimen sequenced in a study of stem cell transplantation in POMP-related autoinflammatory disease. This table comes from immunoSEQ multiplex PCR, and its TCRdb copy is limited to in-frame clones, with some not included. Of about 32,000 clones listed, 88% are singletons. This specimen consisted of CD4+ T cells from PBMCs, obtained before stem cell transplantation. The receptors here all came from a human donor with POMP-related autoinflammation and immune dysregulation (PRAID).

This chain links TRBV5-4 with TRBJ2-5; 8 bases fit TRBD2. CDR3 size: 13 residues. V shed 3 bases, J shed 5 bases, and the junction held 3 bases outside the gene matches. The germline V gene has CDR1 SGHNT and CDR2 YYREEE (reference sequence). Written as DNA, the CDR3 is TGTGCCAGCAGCTCGGGGGGGCGGGAGACCCAGTACTTC. This translates into CASSSGGRETQYF.

V usage is TRBV19 and J usage is TRBJ1-3; no clear D gene. The CDR3 length is 12 residues. Trimming cost V 5 bases and J 2 bases, with 4 bases left between them. Germline V CDR1 and CDR2: LNHDA, SQIVND (reference sequence). The CDR3 DNA is TGTGCCAGTAGTGGCCCTGGAAACACCATATATTTT. Protein: CASSGPGNTIYF. The full variable domain, in which reference TRBV19 and TRBJ1-3 provide the parts outside the CDR3, is DGGITQSPKYLFRKEGQNVTLSCEQNLNHDAMYWYRQDPGQGLRLIYYSQIVNDFQKGDIAEGYSVSREKKESFPLTVTSAQKNPTAFYLCASSGPGNTIYFGEGSWLTVV.

The chain employs TRBV28 and TRBJ2-5; D ambiguous. Germline V lookup: CDR1 MDHEN, CDR2 SYDVKM. This CDR3 spans 15 amino acids. Trimming removed 5 bases at V and 3 bases at J, with 16 bases between. DNA of the CDR3: TGTGCCAGCAGTCTCCCCCCCGCGCCAGAAGAGACCCAGTACTTC. This sequence encodes CASSLPPAPEETQYF.

This clone was detected a few times. The rearrangement links TRBV5-4 to TRBJ2-2; TRBD1 matches 7 bases. Germline V CDR1 and CDR2: SGHNT, YYREEE (reference sequence). The ends lost 7 bases at V and 8 bases at J; junction bases unmatched: 8. The CDR3 is made up of 13 amino acids. Here the CDR3 reads CASGRQGAGELFF. CDR3 sequence (DNA): TGTGCCAGCGGACGACAGGGAGCGGGGGAGCTGTTTTTT.

The chain employs TRBV11-2 and TRBJ1-4; 7 bases agree with TRBD1. The germline gives CDR1 SGHAT, CDR2 FQNNGV. The CDR3 totals 15 residues. The junction had 3 bases not matched to a gene; V was cut back by 5 bases and J by 0 bases. The CDR3 DNA reads TGTGCCAGCAGCAGCAGGGGGGCAACTAATGAAAAACTGTTTTTT. Amino acid sequence: CASSSRGATNEKLFF.

The chain uses TRBV5-5 and TRBJ1-2, with TRBD1 identical over 8 bases. Trimming at V came to 4 bases and at J to 7 bases, leaving 9 bases not matched to a gene. The germline gives CDR1 SGHKS, CDR2 YYEKEE (reference sequence). CDR3 length equals 14 residues. The CDR3 sequence: CASSNGQGPSGYTF. The CDR3 region has the DNA TGTGCCAGCAGCAACGGACAGGGTCCTTCTGGCTACACCTTC.

The chain employs TRBV6-1 and TRBJ1-5; tentatively, D is TRBD1 (5 bases). CDR1 and CDR2 from the germline V gene are MNHNS and SASEGT. Trimming left V 8 bases short and J 5 bases short, with 16 bases between. The CDR3 runs to 14 residues. The CDR3 coding sequence is TGTGCCAGCGGCGTCCTCTTGGGGGATCAGCCCCAGCATTTT. As protein: CASGVLLGDQPQHF.

The chain couples TRBV19 to TRBJ1-2; the match to TRBD1 covers 9 bases. The CDR3 is 14 residues long. Germline CDR1 LNHDA, CDR2 SQIVND (reference sequence). V lost 4 bases, J lost 5 bases, and 5 bases stayed unmatched. CDR3 region: CASSRGTGTYGYTF. CDR3 sequence (DNA): TGTGCCAGTAGTAGAGGGACAGGGACGTATGGCTACACCTTC.

The rearrangement uses TRBV5-6 and TRBJ2-1; D may be TRBD2 (6 bases). CDR1 and CDR2 from the germline V gene are SGHDT and YYEEEE. This CDR3 spans 16 amino acids. The ends were cut back, 2 bases at V and 2 bases at J, with 14 bases in the middle. The CDR3 DNA is TGTGCCAGCAGCTTTGGAGGGACTTCCACCTACAATGAGCAGTTCTTC. Translating it yields CASSFGGTSTYNEQFF.

The V and J genes are TRBV9 and TRBJ2-1, with TRBD1 identical over 9 bases. Trimming cost V 0 bases and J 14 bases; bases outside gene matches: 6. This CDR3 contains 13 residues. The germline CDR1 and CDR2 sequences are SGDLS and YYNGEE. For the CDR3, the DNA is TGTGCCAGCAGCGTAGCCGGGACAGGGAGTAAGTTCTTC. Its translation is CASSVAGTGSKFF.

The rearrangement links TRBV13 to TRBJ2-7; 7 nucleotides agree with TRBD2. Trimming cost V 0 bases and J 2 bases; bases outside gene matches: 7. This CDR3 has 16 amino acids. CDR1 and CDR2 (germline): PRHDT, FYEKMQ (reference sequence). DNA for the CDR3: TGTGCCAGCAGCTTAGGAGGCGGGAGAACCCCCTACGAGCAGTACTTC. Its protein is CASSLGGGRTPYEQYF.

This chain connects TRBV11-3 to TRBJ2-1; 9 positions agree with TRBD1. The trim removed 0 bases at V and 8 bases at J, leaving 14 bases unmatched. Germline CDR1 and CDR2: SGHNT and YENEEA. This CDR3 has 18 residues. DNA of the CDR3: TGTGCCAGCAGCTTAGATTGGGCCACACAGGGGGCCAACGATGAGCAGTTCTTC. This codes for CASSLDWATQGANDEQFF.

This CDR3 reads CASSLARLTNEKLFF. DNA for the CDR3: TGCGCCAGCAGCTTGGCCAGACTTACTAATGAAAAACTGTTTTTT. This chain joins TRBV5-1 and TRBJ1-4; D uncertain. This CDR3 has 15 residues. Germline V gene data show CDR1 as SGHRS and CDR2 as YFSETQ. The V gene lost 0 bases and the J gene lost 2 bases, with 8 bases spanning the gap. Full variable domain (remainder filled in from reference TRBV5-1 and TRBJ1-4): KAGVTQTPRYLIKTRGQQVTLSCSPISGHRSVSWYQQTPGQGLQFLFEYFSETQRNKGNFPGRFSGRQFSNSRSEMNVSTLELGDSALYLCASSLARLTNEKLFFGSGTQLSVL.

This sequence joins TRBV4-2 and TRBJ1-1, with D perhaps TRBD1 (5 bases). V was pared by 4 bases and J by 1 base, with 13 bases between. The CDR3 spans 15 residues. Germline V gives CDR1 LGHNA, CDR2 YNFKEQ. CDR3: CASSPSVRGNTEAFF. CDR3 nucleotide sequence: TGTGCCAGCAGCCCAAGCGTGAGGGGGAACACTGAAGCTTTCTTT.

The table lists this clone with a count of one. The chain joins TRBV7-2 to TRBJ2-7; D is unresolved. The germline V and J ends were trimmed by 0 bases and 4 bases, with 7 bases remaining between them. This CDR3 comprises 13 residues. Germline CDR1 reads SGHTA; CDR2 reads FQGNSA. In nucleotides, the CDR3 is TGTGCCAGCAGCTTAGCCCAGAGTTACGAGCAGTACTTC. This gives the protein CASSLAQSYEQYF.

The chain couples TRBV5-1 to TRBJ1-2; tentatively, D is TRBD1 (6 bases). V was pared by 1 base and J by 8 bases, with 12 bases between. This CDR3 region has 13 residues. CDR1 is SGHRS, CDR2 YFSETQ, per germline. CDR3 coding DNA: TGCGCCAGCAGCTTGAAGGGGGACTGGGGCTACACCTTC. Amino acid sequence: CASSLKGDWGYTF.

This CDR3 is CASSSREVLTGELFF. CDR3 sequence (DNA): TGTGCCAGCAGCTCGAGGGAGGTTTTGACCGGGGAGCTGTTTTTT. The chain uses TRBV9 and TRBJ2-2; possibly TRBD2 for D (6 bases). Germline V gene sequence: CDR1 SGDLS, CDR2 YYNGEE. This CDR3 spans 15 amino acids. The V gene lost 4 bases and the J gene lost 5 bases, with 15 bases spanning the gap.

The rearrangement links TRBV10-2 to TRBJ1-6, with D uncertain. The CDR3 loop spans 13 amino acids. The germline V gene has CDR1 WSHSY and CDR2 SAAADI. The V end lost 8 bases, the J end lost 9 bases, and 14 bases lay between the germline ends. The DNA for the CDR3 is TGCGCCAGCTCCCCCCCACGGGGTTCACCCCTCCACTTT. It is translated as CASSPPRGSPLHF.

The J gene is TRBJ2-7, the V gene TRBV6-5, with D maybe TRBD1 (6 bases). The CDR3 sequence is 14 residues long. V lost 8 bases and J 6 bases, leaving 20 bases between the germline ends. CDR1 is MNHEY, CDR2 SVGAGI, per germline. CDR3 coding DNA: TGTGCCAGCGGCTCCGCAGGGGTCTCGGCCGAGCAGTACTTC. Its protein is CASGSAGVSAEQYF.

The rearrangement uses TRBV2 and TRBJ2-2, with D hard to call. The CDR3 loop spans 14 amino acids. V was cut by 4 bases and J by 0 bases, with 6 bases left in between. Germline CDR1 SNHLY, CDR2 FYNNEI. The CDR3 here is CASSGLPNTGELFF. For the CDR3, the DNA is TGTGCCAGCAGTGGCCTGCCGAACACCGGGGAGCTGTTTTTT.

This rearrangement joins TRBV4-1 to TRBJ2-7; D gene ambiguous. The CDR3 contains 13 residues. From germline, CDR1 is MGHRA and CDR2 YSYEKL. The V end was cut by 0 bases, the J end by 5 bases, with 8 bases between. The CDR3 DNA sequence: TGCGCCAGCAGCCAAGATCGCAGGAACGAGCAGTACTTC. Residues: CASSQDRRNEQYF.

The CDR3 DNA sequence: TGTGCCAGCAGCTTGGTTGGCGGGAGCTCCTACGAGCAGTACTTC. Its protein product is CASSLVGGSSYEQYF. The V and J genes are TRBV5-6 and TRBJ2-7; 7 bases are shared with TRBD2. CDR1 is SGHDT, CDR2 YYEEEE, per germline. The CDR3 extends over 15 amino acids. V lost 0 bases to trimming and J lost 0 bases; unmatched junction nucleotides: 3.

V is TRBV7-9 and J is TRBJ1-5; D gene uncertain. Germline V CDR1 and CDR2: SEHNR, FQNEAQ (reference sequence). This CDR3 is built from 12 residues. Between the trimmed V and J ends, which lost 1 base and 11 bases, there was a span of 9 bases. Here the CDR3 DNA reads TGTGCCAGCAGCTTAGGGGATCGGGCCCAGCATTTT. Protein sequence: CASSLGDRAQHF.

The chain combines TRBV15 with TRBJ2-7, with 7 bases matching TRBD2. Per the germline V gene, CDR1 is LNHNV and CDR2 is YYDKDF (reference sequence). V was pared by 0 bases and J by 2 bases, with 13 bases of the junction left unmatched. The length of the CDR3 is 18 residues. The DNA of the CDR3 is TGTGCCACCAGCAGAGACCCGGCCCATCAGACTAGCCCCTACGAGCAGTACTTC. Amino acid sequence: CATSRDPAHQTSPYEQYF.